This T cell receptor (beta chain) originates from a study of multiple sclerosis patients with progressive multifocal leukoencephalopathy. As for time point: more than 5 months of natalizumab therapy. Profiled with immunoSEQ multiplex PCR; TCRdb holds only in-frame clones, not every one. The sample shows tens of thousands of clones, roughly 89% of them seen only once. From germline, CDR1 is MRHNA and CDR2 SNTAGT. The CDR3 has 13 residues. Trimming took 6 bases from V and 5 from J, leaving 8 bases between them. The TCR was taken from a human donor with multiple sclerosis. Sequenced here: PBMCs, sampled from a patient treated with natalizumab. The chain carries TRBV6-4 and TRBJ1-6; a possible D gene is TRBD1 (5 bases). CDR3 in DNA: TGTGCCAGCAGCCGGGGGGATAATTCACCCCTCCACTTT. Translation: CASSRGDNSPLHF.